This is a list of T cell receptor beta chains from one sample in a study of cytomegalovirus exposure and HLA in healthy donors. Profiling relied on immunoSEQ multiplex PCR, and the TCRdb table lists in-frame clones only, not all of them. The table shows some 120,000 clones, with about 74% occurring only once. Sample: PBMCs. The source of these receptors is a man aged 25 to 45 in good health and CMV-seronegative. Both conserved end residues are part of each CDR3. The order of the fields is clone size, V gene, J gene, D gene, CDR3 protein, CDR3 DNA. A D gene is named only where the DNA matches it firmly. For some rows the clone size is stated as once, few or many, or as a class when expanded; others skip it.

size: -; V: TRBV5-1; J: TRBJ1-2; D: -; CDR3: CASSLVEAKDYGYTF; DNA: TGCGCCAGCAGCTTGGTAGAGGCGAAGGATTATGGCTACACCTTC
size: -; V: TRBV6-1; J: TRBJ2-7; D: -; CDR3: CASSDRAVKPYEQYF; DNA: TGTGCCAGCAGTGATCGAGCCGTAAAACCCTACGAGCAGTACTTC
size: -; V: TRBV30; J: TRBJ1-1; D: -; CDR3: CAWSVGGNTEAFF; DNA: TGTGCCTGGAGTGTCGGTGGTAACACTGAAGCTTTCTTT
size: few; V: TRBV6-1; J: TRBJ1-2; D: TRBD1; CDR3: CASSEYHQGGGGYTF; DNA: TGTGCCAGCAGTGAATACCACCAGGGGGGAGGTGGCTACACCTTC
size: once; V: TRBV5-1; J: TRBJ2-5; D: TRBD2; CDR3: CASKLSGGGLETQYF; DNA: TGCGCCAGCAAGCTAAGCGGGGGGGGATTGGAGACCCAGTACTTC
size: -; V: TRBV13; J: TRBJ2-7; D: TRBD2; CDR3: CASSSSGGYYEQYF; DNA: TGTGCCAGCAGCTCGTCGGGGGGGTACTACGAGCAGTACTTC
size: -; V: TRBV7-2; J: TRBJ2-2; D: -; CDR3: CASSLVAGLSGELFF; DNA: TGTGCCAGCAGCTTAGTGGCAGGGTTGAGCGGGGAGCTGTTTTTT
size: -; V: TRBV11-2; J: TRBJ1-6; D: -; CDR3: CASTPLESHNSPLHF; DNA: TGTGCCAGCACCCCTTTAGAGTCTCATAATTCACCCCTCCACTTT
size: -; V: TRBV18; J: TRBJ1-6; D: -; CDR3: CASSPATSTFNNSPLHF; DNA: TGTGCCAGCTCACCGGCGACAAGTACTTTTAATAATTCACCCCTCCACTTT
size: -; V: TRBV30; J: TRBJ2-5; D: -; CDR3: CAWSVTGLAETQYF; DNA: TGTGCCTGGAGTGTAACAGGGCTGGCAGAGACCCAGTACTTC
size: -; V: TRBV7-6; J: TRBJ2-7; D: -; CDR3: CASSSWGEEQYF; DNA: TGTGCCAGCAGCTCCTGGGGAGAGGAGCAGTACTTC
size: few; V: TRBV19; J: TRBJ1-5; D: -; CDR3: CASSWGRFEQPQHF; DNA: TGTGCCAGTAGTTGGGGGCGATTCGAGCAGCCCCAGCATTTT
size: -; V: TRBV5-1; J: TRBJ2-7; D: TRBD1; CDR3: CASSLGQGFDLYEQYF; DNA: TGCGCCAGCAGCTTGGGACAGGGCTTCGACCTCTACGAGCAGTACTTC
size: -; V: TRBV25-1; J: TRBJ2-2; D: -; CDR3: CASQGLFANTGELFF; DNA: TGTGCCAGTCAGGGCCTATTCGCGAACACCGGGGAGCTGTTTTTT
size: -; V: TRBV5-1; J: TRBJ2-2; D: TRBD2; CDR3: CASSSRGGRAVTNTGELFF; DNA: TGCGCCAGCAGCTCCCGGGGGGGCCGGGCTGTTACGAACACCGGGGAGCTGTTTTTT
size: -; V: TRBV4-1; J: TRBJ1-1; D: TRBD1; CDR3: CASSQDRWTGATEAFF; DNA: TGCGCCAGCAGCCAAGATCGTTGGACAGGGGCTACTGAAGCTTTCTTT
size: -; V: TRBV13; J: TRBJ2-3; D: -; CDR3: CASSFGHTDTQYF; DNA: TGTGCCAGCAGCTTTGGCCACACAGATACGCAGTATTTT
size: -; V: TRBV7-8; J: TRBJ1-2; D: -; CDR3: CASSFEQGSYGYTF; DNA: TGTGCCAGCAGCTTCGAACAGGGAAGTTATGGCTACACCTTC
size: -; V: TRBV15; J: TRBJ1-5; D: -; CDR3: CATSRDGRQPQHF; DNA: TGTGCCACCAGCAGAGATGGCCGCCAGCCCCAGCATTTT
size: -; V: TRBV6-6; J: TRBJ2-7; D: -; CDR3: CASSSPRGQRYEQYF; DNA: TGTGCCAGCAGTTCCCCCCGGGGACAAAGATACGAGCAGTACTTC
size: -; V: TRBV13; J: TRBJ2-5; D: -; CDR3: CASSSTGDQETQYF; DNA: TGTGCCAGCAGCTCGACCGGGGACCAAGAGACCCAGTACTTC
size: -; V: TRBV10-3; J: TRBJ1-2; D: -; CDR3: CAIRGTVNYGYTF; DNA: TGTGCCATCAGAGGGACTGTTAACTATGGCTACACCTTC
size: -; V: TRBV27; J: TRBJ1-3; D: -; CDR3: CASSLSGQHGNTIYF; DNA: TGTGCCAGCAGTTTATCCGGACAGCACGGAAACACCATATATTTT